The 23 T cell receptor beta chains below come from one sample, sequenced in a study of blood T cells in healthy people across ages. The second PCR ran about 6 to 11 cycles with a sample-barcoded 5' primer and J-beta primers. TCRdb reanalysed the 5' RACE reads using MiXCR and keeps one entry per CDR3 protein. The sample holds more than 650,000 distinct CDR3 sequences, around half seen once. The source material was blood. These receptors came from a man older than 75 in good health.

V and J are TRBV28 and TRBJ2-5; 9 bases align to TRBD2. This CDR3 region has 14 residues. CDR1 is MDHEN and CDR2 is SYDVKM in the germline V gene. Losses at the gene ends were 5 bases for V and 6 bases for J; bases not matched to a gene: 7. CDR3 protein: CASSRAGGTKTQYF. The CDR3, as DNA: TGTGCCAGCAGTAGGGCGGGAGGGACAAAGACCCAGTACTTC.

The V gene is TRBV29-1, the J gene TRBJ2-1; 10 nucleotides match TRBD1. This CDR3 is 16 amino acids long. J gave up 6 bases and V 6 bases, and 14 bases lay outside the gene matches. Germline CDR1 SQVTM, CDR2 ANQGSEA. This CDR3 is CSVYRDRGALSNEQFF. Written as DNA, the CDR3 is TGCAGCGTCTATAGGGACAGGGGTGCATTAAGCAATGAGCAGTTCTTC.

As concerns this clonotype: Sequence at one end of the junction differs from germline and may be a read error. The CDR3 coding sequence is TGTGCCGGCAGCTTAGGAGGGGTAGCGGGAGACGCGTATTTT. Translating it yields CAGSLGGVAGDAYF. This chain joins TRBV7-2 and TRBJ2-3; 9 nucleotides agree with TRBD2. The CDR3 consists of 14 residues. Germline CDR1 reads SGHTA; CDR2 reads FQGNSA.

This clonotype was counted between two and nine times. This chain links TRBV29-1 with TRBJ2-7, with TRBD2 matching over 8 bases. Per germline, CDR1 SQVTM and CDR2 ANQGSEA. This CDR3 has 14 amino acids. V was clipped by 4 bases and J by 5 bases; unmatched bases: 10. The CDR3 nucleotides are TGCAGCGTTGGCCGTCTGACTAGCGCCGACGAGCAGTACTTC. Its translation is CSVGRLTSADEQYF.

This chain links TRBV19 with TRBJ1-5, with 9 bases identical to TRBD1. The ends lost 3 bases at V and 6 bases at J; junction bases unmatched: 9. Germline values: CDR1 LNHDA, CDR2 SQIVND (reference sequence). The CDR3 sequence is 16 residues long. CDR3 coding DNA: TGTGCCAGTAGTATTAGCCCGGGACAGGGTGTTCAGCCCCAGCATTTT. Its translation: CASSISPGQGVQPQHF.

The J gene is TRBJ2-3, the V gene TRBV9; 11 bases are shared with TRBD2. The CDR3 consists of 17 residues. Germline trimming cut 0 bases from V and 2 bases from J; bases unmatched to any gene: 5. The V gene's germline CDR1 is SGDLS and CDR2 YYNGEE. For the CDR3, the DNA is TGTGCCAGCAGCGTAGACCCTAGCGGGAGGCCCACAGATACGCAGTATTTT. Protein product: CASSVDPSGRPTDTQYF.

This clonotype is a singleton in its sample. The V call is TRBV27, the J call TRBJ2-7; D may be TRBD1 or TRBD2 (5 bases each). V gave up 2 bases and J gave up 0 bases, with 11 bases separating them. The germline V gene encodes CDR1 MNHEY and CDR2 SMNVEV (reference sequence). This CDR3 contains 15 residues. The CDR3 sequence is CASSLRPGTSYEQYF. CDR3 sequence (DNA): TGTGCCAGCAGTTTACGTCCCGGGACCTCCTACGAGCAGTACTTC.

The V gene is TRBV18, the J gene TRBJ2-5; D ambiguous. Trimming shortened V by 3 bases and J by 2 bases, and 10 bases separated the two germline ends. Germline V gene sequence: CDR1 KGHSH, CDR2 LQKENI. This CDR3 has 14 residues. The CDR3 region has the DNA TGTGCCAGCTCACCGACGGCGCAACAAGAGACCCAGTACTTC. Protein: CASSPTAQQETQYF.

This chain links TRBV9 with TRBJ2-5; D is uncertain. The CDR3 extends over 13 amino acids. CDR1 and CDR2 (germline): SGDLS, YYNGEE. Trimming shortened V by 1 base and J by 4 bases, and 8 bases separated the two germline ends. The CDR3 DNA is TGTGCCAGCAGCGTATCAGAAACAGAGACCCAGTACTTC. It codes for CASSVSETETQYF. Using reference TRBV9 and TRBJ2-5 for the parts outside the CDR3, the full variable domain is DSGVTQTPKHLITATGQRVTLRCSPRSGDLSVYWYQQSLDQGLQFLIQYYNGEERAKGNILERFSAQQFPDLHSELNLSSLELGDSALYFCASSVSETETQYFGPGTRLLVL.

For the CDR3, the DNA is TGTGCCAGCAGCTTAAACGCCCCTCCGGTAGTCACAGATACGCAGTATTTT. Amino acids: CASSLNAPPVVTDTQYF. The genes are TRBV7-3 and TRBJ2-3; no reliable D call. The CDR3 runs to 17 residues. Germline V lookup: CDR1 SGHTA, CDR2 FQGTGA. V was shortened by 1 base and J by 2 bases, with 16 bases between the two germline ends.

The CDR3, as DNA: TGTGCCACCAAGGGGTCTAACTATGGCTACACCTTC. Translating it yields CATKGSNYGYTF. This chain joins TRBV10-3 and TRBJ1-2, with D tentatively TRBD1 (5 bases). CDR3 length equals 12 residues. Germline V CDR1 and CDR2: ENHRY, SYGVKD. Trimming pared 10 bases from V and 0 bases from J, leaving 9 bases between.

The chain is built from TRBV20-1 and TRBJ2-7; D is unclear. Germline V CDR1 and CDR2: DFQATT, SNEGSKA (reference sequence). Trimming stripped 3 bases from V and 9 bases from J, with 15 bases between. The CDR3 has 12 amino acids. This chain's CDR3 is CSARAGGPRQYF. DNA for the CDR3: TGCAGTGCTAGGGCCGGCGGCCCGCGGCAGTACTTC.

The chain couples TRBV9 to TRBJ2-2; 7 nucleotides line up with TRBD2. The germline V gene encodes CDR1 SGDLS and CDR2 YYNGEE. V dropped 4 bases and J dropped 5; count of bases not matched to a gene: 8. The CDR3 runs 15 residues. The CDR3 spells CASSSGGIITGELFF. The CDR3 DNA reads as TGTGCCAGCAGCTCGGGAGGCATTATTACCGGGGAGCTGTTTTTT.

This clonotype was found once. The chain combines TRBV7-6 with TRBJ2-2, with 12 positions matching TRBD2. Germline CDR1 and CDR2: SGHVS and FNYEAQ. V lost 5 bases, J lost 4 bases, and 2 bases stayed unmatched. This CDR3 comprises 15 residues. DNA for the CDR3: TGTGCCAGCAGCCGACTAGCGGGAGCCACCGGGGAGCTGTTTTTT. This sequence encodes CASSRLAGATGELFF.

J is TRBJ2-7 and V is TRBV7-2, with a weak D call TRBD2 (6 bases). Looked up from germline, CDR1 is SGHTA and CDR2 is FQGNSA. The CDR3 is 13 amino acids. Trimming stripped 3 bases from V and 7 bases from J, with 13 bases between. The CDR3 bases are TGTGCCAGCAGCTTGTTTGCGGGGAATGAGCAGTACTTC. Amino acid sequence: CASSLFAGNEQYF.

CDR3 nucleotide sequence: TGTGCCAGCAGCTTAGAAGTAAGGCTAGCGGGGCCCTCCACAGATACGCAGTATTTT. Its protein is CASSLEVRLAGPSTDTQYF. The chain combines TRBV13 with TRBJ2-3, with 9 bases lining up with TRBD2. The junction had 13 bases not matched to a gene; V was cut back by 1 base and J by 2 bases. CDR1 is PRHDT and CDR2 is FYEKMQ in the germline V gene (reference sequence). The CDR3 sequence is 19 residues long.

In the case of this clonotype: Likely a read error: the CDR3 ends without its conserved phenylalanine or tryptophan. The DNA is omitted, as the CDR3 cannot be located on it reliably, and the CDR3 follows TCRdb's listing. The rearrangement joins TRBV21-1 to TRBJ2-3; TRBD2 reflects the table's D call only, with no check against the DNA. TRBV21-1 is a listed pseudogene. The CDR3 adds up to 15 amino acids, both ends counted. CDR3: CASSRTSGDTDTQYL.

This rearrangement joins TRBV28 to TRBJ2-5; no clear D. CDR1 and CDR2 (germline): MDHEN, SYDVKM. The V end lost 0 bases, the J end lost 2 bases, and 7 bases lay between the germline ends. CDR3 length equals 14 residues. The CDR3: CASSLWGRQETQYF. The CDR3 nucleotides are TGTGCCAGCAGTTTATGGGGCAGGCAAGAGACCCAGTACTTC.

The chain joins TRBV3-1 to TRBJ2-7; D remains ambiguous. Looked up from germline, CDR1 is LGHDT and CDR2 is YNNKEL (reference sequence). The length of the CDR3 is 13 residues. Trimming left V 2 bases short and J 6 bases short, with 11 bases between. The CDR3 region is CASSQRSQIEQYF. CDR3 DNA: TGTGCCAGCAGCCAAAGGTCTCAGATCGAGCAGTACTTC.

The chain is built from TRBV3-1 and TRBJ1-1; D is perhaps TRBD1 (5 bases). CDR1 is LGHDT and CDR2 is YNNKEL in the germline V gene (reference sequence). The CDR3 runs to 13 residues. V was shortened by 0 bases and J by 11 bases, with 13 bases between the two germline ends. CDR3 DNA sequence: TGTGCCAGCAGCCAAGATGGCACGCGGGGGGCTTTCTTT. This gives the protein CASSQDGTRGAFF.

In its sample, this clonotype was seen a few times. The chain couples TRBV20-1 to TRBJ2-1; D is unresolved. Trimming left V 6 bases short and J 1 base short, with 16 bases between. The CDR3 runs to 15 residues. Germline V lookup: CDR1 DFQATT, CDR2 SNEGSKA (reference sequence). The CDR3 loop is CSAPVGTSSYNEQFF. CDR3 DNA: TGCAGTGCCCCAGTTGGTACGTCTTCCTACAATGAGCAGTTCTTC.

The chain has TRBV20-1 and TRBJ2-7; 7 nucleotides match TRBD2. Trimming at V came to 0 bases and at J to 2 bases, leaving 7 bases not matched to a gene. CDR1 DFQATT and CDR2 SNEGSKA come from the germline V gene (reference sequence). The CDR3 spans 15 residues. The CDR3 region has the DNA TGCAGTGCTAGAGATGGCGGGAGTTACACCTACGAGCAGTACTTC. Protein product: CSARDGGSYTYEQYF.

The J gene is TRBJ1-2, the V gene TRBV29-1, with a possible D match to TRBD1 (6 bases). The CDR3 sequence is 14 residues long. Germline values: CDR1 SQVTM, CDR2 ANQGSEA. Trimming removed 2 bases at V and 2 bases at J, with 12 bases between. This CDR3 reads CSVESHDRNYGYTF. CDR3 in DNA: TGCAGCGTTGAATCCCATGACAGGAACTATGGCTACACCTTC.